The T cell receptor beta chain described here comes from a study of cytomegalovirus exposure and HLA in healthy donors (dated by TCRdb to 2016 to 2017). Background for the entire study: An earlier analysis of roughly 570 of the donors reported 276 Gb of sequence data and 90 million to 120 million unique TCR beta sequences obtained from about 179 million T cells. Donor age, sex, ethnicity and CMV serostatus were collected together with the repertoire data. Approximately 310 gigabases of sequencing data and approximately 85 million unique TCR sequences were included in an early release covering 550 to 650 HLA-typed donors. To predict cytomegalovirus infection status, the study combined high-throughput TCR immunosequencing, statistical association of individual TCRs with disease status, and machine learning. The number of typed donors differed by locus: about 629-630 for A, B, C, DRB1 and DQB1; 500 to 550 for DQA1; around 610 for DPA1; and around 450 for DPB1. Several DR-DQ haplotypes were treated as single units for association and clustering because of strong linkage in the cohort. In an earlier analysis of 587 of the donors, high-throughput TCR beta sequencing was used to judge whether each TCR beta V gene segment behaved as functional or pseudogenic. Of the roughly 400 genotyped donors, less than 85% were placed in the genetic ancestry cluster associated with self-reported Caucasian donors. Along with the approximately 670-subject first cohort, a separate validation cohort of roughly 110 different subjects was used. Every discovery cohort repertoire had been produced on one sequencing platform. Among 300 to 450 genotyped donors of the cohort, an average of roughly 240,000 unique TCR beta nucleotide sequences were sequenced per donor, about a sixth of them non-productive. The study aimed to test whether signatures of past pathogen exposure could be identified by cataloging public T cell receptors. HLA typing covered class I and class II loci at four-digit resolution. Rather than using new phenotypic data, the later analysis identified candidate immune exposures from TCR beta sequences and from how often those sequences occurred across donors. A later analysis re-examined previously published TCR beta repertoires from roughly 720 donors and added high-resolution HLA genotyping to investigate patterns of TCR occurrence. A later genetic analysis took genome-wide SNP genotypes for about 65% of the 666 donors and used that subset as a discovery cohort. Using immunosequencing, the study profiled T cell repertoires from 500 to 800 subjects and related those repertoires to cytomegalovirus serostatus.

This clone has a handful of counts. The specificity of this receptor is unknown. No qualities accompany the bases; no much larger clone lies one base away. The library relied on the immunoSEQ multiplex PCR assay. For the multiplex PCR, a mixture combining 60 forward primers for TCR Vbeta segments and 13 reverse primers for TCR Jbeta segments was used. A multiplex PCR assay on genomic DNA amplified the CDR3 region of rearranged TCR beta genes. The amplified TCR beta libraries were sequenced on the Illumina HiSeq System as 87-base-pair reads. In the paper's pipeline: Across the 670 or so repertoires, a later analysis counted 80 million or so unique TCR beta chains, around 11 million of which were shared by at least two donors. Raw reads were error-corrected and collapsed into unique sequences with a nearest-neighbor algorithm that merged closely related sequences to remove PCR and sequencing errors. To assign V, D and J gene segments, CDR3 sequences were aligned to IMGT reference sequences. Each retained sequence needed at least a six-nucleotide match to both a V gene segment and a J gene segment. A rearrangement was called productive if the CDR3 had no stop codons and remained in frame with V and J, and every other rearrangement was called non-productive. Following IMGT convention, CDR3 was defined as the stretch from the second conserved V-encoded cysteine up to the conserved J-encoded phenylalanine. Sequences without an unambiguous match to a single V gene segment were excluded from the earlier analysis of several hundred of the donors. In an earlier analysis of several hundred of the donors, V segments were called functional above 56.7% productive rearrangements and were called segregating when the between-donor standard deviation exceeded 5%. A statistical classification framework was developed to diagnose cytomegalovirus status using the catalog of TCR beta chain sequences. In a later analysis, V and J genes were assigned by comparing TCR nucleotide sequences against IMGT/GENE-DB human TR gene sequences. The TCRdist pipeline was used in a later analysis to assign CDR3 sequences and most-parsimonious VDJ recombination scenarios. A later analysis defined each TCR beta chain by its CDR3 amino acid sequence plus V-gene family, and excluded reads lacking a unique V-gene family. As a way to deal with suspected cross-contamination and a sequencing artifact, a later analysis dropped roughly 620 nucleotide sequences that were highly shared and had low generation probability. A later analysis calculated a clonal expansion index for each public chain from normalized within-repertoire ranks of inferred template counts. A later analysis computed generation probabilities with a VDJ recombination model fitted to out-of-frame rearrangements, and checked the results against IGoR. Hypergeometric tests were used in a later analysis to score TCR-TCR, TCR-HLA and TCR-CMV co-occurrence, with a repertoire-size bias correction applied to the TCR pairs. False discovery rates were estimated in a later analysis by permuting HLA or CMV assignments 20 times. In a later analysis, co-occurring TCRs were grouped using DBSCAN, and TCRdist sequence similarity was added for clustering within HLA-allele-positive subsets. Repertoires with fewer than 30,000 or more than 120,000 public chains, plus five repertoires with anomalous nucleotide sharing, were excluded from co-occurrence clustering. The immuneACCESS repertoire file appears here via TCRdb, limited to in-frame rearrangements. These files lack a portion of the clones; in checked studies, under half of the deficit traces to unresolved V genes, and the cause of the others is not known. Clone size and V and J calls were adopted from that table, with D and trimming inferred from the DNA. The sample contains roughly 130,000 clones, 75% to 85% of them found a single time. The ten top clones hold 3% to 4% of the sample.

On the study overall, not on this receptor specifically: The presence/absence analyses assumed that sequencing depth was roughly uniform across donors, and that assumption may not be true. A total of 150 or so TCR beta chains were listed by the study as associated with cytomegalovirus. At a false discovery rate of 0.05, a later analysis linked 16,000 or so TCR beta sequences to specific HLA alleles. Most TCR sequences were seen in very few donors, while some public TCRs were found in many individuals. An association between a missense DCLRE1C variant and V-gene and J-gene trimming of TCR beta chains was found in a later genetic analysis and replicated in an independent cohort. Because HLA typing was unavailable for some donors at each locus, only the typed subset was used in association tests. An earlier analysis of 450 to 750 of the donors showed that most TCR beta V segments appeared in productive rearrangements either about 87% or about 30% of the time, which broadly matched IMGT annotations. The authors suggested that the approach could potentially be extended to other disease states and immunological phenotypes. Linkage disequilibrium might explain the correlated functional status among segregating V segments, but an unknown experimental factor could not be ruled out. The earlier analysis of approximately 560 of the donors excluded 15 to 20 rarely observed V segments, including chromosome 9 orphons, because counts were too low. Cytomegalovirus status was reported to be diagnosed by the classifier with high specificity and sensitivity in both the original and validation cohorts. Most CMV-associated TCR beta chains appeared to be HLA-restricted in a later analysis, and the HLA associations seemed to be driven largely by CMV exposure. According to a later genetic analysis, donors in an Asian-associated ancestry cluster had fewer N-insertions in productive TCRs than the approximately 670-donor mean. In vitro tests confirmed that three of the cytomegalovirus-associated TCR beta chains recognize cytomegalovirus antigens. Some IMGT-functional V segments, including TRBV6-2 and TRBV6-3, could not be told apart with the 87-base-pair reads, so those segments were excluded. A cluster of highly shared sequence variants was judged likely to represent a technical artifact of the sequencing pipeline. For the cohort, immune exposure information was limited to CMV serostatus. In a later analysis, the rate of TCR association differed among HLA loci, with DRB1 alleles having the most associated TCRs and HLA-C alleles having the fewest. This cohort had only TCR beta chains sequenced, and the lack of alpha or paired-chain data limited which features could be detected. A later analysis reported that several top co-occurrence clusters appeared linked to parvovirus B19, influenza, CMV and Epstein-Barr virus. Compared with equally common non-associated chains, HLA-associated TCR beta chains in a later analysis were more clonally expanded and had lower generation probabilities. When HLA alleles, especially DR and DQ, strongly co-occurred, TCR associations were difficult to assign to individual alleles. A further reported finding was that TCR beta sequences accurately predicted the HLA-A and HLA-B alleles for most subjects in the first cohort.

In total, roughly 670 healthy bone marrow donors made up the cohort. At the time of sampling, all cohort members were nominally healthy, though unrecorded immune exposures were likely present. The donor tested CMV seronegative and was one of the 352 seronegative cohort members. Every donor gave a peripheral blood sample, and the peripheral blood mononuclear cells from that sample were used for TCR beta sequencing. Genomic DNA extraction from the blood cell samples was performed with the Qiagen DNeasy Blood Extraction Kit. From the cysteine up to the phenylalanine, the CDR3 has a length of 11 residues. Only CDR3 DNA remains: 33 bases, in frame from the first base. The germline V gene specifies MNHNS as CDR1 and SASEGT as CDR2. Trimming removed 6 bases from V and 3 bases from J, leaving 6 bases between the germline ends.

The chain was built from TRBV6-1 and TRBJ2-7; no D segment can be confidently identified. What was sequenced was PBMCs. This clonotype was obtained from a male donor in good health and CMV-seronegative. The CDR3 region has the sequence CASRAIYEQYF. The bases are TGTGCCAGCAGGGCCATCTACGAGCAGTACTTC.